These 19 T cell receptor beta chains came from one sample sequenced in a study of blood T cells in healthy people across ages. Next came a second PCR, run for roughly 6 to 11 cycles, which used a sample-barcoded 5' primer along with a J-beta primer mix. Each CDR3 protein is one row after TCRdb ran MiXCR on the 5' RACE reads. The sample holds approximately 850,000 distinct CDR3 sequences, approximately 44% seen once. The sequenced material came from blood. The receptor source for this set is a man aged 55 to 70 in good health.

This clonotype turned up a few times. The chain recombines TRBV4-1 with TRBJ1-6; no clear D. Germline V lookup: CDR1 MGHRA, CDR2 YSYEKL. With 2 bases removed from V and 2 bases from J, the gap between germline ends came to 13 bases. The CDR3 sequence is 17 residues long. CDR3 in amino acids: CASSQSLRYAYNSPLHF. The DNA for the CDR3 is TGCGCCAGCAGCCAATCCCTCCGCTATGCCTATAATTCACCCCTCCACTTT.

V gene TRBV30 combines with J gene TRBJ2-5; TRBD2 aligns across 8 bases. This CDR3 has 12 residues. In germline, CDR1 is GTSNPN, CDR2 SVGIG (reference sequence). V was pared by 8 bases and J by 5 bases, with 7 bases of the junction left unmatched. This chain's CDR3 is CAIAGGWETQYF. The CDR3 DNA sequence: TGTGCCATTGCGGGGGGATGGGAGACCCAGTACTTC.

The rearrangement uses TRBV11-2 and TRBJ2-7; 8 positions match TRBD1. With the DNA end fitting TRBJ2-5 better, the J assignment may be wrong. The length of the CDR3 is 17 residues. Germline assignment: CDR1 SGHAT and CDR2 FQNNGV. Here the CDR3 reads CASSLVQTGVNLATQYF. For the CDR3, the DNA is TGTGCCAGCAGCTTAGTTCAGACAGGGGTAAATTTAGCGACCCAGTACTTC.

This clonotype appeared many times. The V call is TRBV27, the J call TRBJ1-5; possible D gene TRBD1, 5 bases. Trimming left V 8 bases short and J 2 bases short, with 16 bases between. Germline V gene sequence: CDR1 MNHEY, CDR2 SMNVEV (reference sequence). This CDR3 is 15 amino acids long. CDR3 coding DNA: TGTGCCAGCGCCTCGACAGCCCAGGGCAATCAGCCCCAGCATTTT. This gives the protein CASASTAQGNQPQHF.

The chain carries TRBV29-1 and TRBJ1-1; a possible D gene is TRBD1 (5 bases). V was pared by 8 bases and J by 3 bases, with 13 bases between. The germline V gene encodes CDR1 SQVTM and CDR2 ANQGSEA. The length of the CDR3 is 12 residues. CDR3 sequence (DNA): TGCAGCACCGGGACGATAGACACTGAAGCTTTCTTT. Translating it yields CSTGTIDTEAFF.

Only a few counts were recorded for this clonotype. The chain couples TRBV9 to TRBJ2-7; possible D gene TRBD2, 6 bases. The germline CDR1 and CDR2 sequences are SGDLS and YYNGEE. CDR3 length equals 14 residues. With 0 bases removed from V and 0 bases from J, the gap between germline ends came to 7 bases. The CDR3 DNA sequence: TGTGCCAGCAGCGTAGTAGCGGACTCCTACGAGCAGTACTTC. Protein: CASSVVADSYEQYF. The full variable domain, its missing parts supplied by reference TRBV9 and TRBJ2-7, is DSGVTQTPKHLITATGQRVTLRCSPRSGDLSVYWYQQSLDQGLQFLIQYYNGEERAKGNILERFSAQQFPDLHSELNLSSLELGDSALYFCASSVVADSYEQYFGPGTRLTVT.

This clonotype was recorded many times. The chain joins TRBV7-2 to TRBJ1-2; D uncertain. V was trimmed by 1 base and J by 6 bases, leaving 6 bases between them. CDR1 is SGHTA and CDR2 is FQGNSA in the germline V gene. The CDR3 is 12 residues long. CDR3 sequence: CASSLGGNGYTF. The CDR3 DNA reads as TGTGCCAGCAGCTTAGGGGGAAATGGCTACACCTTC.

The V call is TRBV3-1, the J call TRBJ1-2; the D gene is possibly TRBD1 (6 bases). Germline V CDR1 and CDR2: LGHDT, YNNKEL (reference sequence). The CDR3 consists of 16 residues. The V end lost 1 base, the J end lost 2 bases, and 14 bases lay between the germline ends. The CDR3 nucleotides read TGTGCCAGCAGCCAAGGGATAGGGACACCGAACTATGGCTACACCTTC. Translated, it gives CASSQGIGTPNYGYTF.

This clonotype was observed a few times. J is TRBJ1-5 and V is TRBV7-2; no reliable D call. The germline CDR1 and CDR2 sequences are SGHTA and FQGNSA. This CDR3 has 14 amino acids. Between the trimmed V and J ends, which lost 2 bases and 6 bases, there was a span of 11 bases. The CDR3 nucleotides read TGTGCCAGCAGCTTACAGGTCGTCGGTCAGCCCCAGCATTTT. It yields the protein CASSLQVVGQPQHF.

This clonotype was seen more than once but under ten times. The genes are TRBV20-1 and TRBJ1-4, with 7 nucleotides matching TRBD1. Per germline, CDR1 DFQATT and CDR2 SNEGSKA (reference sequence). The length of the CDR3 is 13 residues. After removal of 6 bases from V and 8 bases from J, the junction contained 9 bases not matched to a gene. In DNA, the CDR3 is TGCAGTGCCTCACAGGGGATACGGGAAAAACTGTTTTTT. Its protein is CSASQGIREKLFF.

The J gene is TRBJ1-1, the V gene TRBV3-1; tentative D call: TRBD1 (6 bases). This CDR3 has 15 amino acids. Germline lookup yields CDR1 LGHDT and CDR2 YNNKEL (reference sequence). V gave up 1 base and J gave up 9 bases, with 18 bases separating them. CDR3 DNA sequence: TGTGCCAGCAGCCAAGGCCAGGGGCACCCCACCAAAGCTTTCTTT. This translates into CASSQGQGHPTKAFF.

This clonotype was observed a few times. The chain recombines TRBV20-1 with TRBJ1-1, with unresolved D. Per germline, CDR1 DFQATT and CDR2 SNEGSKA (reference sequence). V gave up 7 bases and J gave up 4 bases, with 13 bases separating them. This CDR3 is built from 12 residues. Here the CDR3 DNA reads TGCAGTGGGGAGTGGGGTCCCACTGAAGCTTTCTTT. Translated, it gives CSGEWGPTEAFF.

This chain connects TRBV5-1 to TRBJ1-2, with 9 nucleotides matching TRBD1. The CDR3 is 18 residues long. V lost 3 bases to trimming and J lost 8 bases; unmatched junction nucleotides: 20. CDR1 and CDR2 (germline): SGHRS, YFSETQ. CDR3 sequence (DNA): TGCGCCAGCAGCTACTCCGGGACAGGGAGTGGAAATCAGGAGGGCTACACCTTC. Protein product: CASSYSGTGSGNQEGYTF. The full variable domain, its missing parts supplied by reference TRBV5-1 and TRBJ1-2, is KAGVTQTPRYLIKTRGQQVTLSCSPISGHRSVSWYQQTPGQGLQFLFEYFSETQRNKGNFPGRFSGRQFSNSRSEMNVSTLELGDSALYLCASSYSGTGSGNQEGYTFGSGTRLTVV.

Of note for this clonotype: Relative to the germline gene, one junction end is altered; a read error may explain this. This chain links TRBV10-2 with TRBJ2-7, with 12 bases lining up with TRBD2. The J call may not be correct, given that the DNA end is closer to TRBJ2-5. The germline CDR1 and CDR2 sequences are WSHSY and SAAADI. The CDR3 is 17 residues long. The CDR3 region is CVSSELRLAGEGETQYF. Written as DNA, the CDR3 is TGCGTCAGCAGTGAACTAAGACTAGCGGGGGAGGGTGAGACCCAGTACTTC.

The count of this clonotype is one. This may be a read error: a much more frequent sequence differs by one nucleotide. The chain uses TRBV11-2 and TRBJ1-2; no reliable D call. The CDR3 has 14 amino acids. The germline V gene has CDR1 SGHAT and CDR2 FQNNGV. CDR3: CASSLVDTNYSYTF. The CDR3 nucleotides read TGTGCCAGCAGCTTAGTAGACACTAACTATAGCTACACCTTC.

This sequence joins TRBV4-3 and TRBJ2-3, with TRBD1 matching 11 bases. The trim removed 4 bases at V and 0 bases at J, leaving 6 bases unmatched. Germline V gene lookup returns CDR1 LGHNA and CDR2 YSLEER. The CDR3 runs 17 residues. CDR3 coding DNA: TGCGCCAGCAGCCGCTTAGGACAGGGGGCCAGCACAGATACGCAGTATTTT. Translated, it gives CASSRLGQGASTDTQYF.

Ten or more counts support this clonotype. The V gene is TRBV7-9, the J gene TRBJ2-1; 9 nucleotides align to TRBD2. V gave up 4 bases and J gave up 6 bases; unmatched junction bases: 10. CDR1 and CDR2 (germline): SEHNR, FQNEAQ (reference sequence). This CDR3 has 16 residues. CDR3 region: CASSSPLAGISNEQFF. Here the CDR3 DNA reads TGTGCCAGCAGCTCCCCCCTAGCGGGGATAAGCAATGAGCAGTTCTTC. Together with reference TRBV7-9 and TRBJ2-1, the CDR3 gives the full variable domain: DTGVSQNPRHKITKRGQNVTFRCDPISEHNRLYWYRQTLGQGPEFLTYFQNEAQLEKSRLLSDRFSAERPKGSFSTLEIQRTEQGDSAMYLCASSSPLAGISNEQFFGPGTRLTVL.

The chain is built from TRBV7-8 and TRBJ1-1, with D possibly matching TRBD1 (5 bases). The length of the CDR3 is 15 residues. Germline loops: CDR1 SGHVS, CDR2 FQNEAQ. With 1 base removed from V and 6 bases from J, the gap between germline ends came to 15 bases. CDR3: CASSLVRGRLSEAFF. Here the CDR3 DNA reads TGTGCCAGCAGCTTAGTCCGGGGCAGGCTATCTGAAGCTTTCTTT.

As for this clonotype: One junction end does not reproduce the germline sequence, and a read error may be involved. V and J are TRBV4-3 and TRBJ2-2; 8 bases match TRBD2. This CDR3 is built from 15 residues. CDR1 and CDR2 from the germline V gene are LGHNA and YSLEER. CDR3 region: CVSSPSGRYTGELFF. The CDR3 coding sequence is TGCGTCAGCAGCCCTAGCGGGCGATACACCGGGGAGCTGTTTTTT.